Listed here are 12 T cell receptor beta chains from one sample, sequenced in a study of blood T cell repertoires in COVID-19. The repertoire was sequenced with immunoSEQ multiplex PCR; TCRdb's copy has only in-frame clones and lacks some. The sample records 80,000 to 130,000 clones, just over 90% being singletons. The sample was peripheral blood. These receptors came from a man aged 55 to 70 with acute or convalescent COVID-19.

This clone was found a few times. CDR3 sequence reads: CASSAIKGQSNNEQFF. The CDR3 DNA follows: TGTGCCAGCAGTGCGATAAAGGGACAGTCTAACAATGAGCAGTTCTTC. The chain carries TRBV6-1 and TRBJ2-1; TRBD1 matches 7 bases. Germline loops: CDR1 MNHNS, CDR2 SASEGT. The J segment lost 5 bases and the V segment lost 4 bases, leaving 11 bases of the junction unmatched. This CDR3 has 16 amino acids.

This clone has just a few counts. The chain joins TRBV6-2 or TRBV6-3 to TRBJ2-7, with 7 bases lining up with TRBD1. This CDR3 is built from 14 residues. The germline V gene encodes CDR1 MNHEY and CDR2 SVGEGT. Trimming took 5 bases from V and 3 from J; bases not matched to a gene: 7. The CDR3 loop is CASSRDSGFYEQYV. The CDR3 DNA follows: TGTGCCAGCAGTCGGGACAGCGGTTTCTACGAGCAGTACGTC.

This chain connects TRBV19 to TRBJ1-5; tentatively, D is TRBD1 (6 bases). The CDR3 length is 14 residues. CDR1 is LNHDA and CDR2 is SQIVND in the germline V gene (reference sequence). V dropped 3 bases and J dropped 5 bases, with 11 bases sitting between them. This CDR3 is CASSMSGAHQPQHF. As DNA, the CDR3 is TGTGCCAGTAGTATGTCAGGGGCTCATCAGCCCCAGCATTTT.

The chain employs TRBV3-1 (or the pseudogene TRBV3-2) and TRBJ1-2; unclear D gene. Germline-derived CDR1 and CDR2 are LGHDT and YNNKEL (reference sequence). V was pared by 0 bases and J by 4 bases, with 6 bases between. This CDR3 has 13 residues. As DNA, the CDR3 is TGTGCCAGCAGCCAAGAATCGGTCTATGGCTACACCTTC. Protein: CASSQESVYGYTF.

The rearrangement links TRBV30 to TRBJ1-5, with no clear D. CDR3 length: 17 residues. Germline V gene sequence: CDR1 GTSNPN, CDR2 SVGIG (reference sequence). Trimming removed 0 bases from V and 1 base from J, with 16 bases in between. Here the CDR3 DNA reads TGTGCCTGGAGTGTAGGAGGACCTCTTAGGAGCAATCAGCCCCAGCATTTT. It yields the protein CAWSVGGPLRSNQPQHF.

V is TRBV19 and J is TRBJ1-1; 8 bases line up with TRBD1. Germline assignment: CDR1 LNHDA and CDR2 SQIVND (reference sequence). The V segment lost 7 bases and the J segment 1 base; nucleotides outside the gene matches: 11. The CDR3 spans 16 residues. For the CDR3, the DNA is TGTGCCAGTACATCGCAGGGGGCTATTCGGAACACTGAAGCTTTCTTT. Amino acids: CASTSQGAIRNTEAFF.

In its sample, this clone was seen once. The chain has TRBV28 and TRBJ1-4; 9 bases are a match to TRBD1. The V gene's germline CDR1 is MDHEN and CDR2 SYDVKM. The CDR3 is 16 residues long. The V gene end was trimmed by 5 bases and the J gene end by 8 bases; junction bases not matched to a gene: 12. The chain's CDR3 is CASSASGQGIGEKLFF. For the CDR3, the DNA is TGTGCCAGCAGTGCCTCGGGACAGGGTATAGGGGAAAAACTGTTTTTT.

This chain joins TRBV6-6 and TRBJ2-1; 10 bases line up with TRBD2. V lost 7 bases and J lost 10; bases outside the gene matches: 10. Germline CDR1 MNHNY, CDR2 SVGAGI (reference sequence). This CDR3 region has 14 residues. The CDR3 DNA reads TGTGCCAGCACTCGAGCGGGAGGGCTTCGCGAGCAGTTCTTC. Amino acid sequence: CASTRAGGLREQFF.

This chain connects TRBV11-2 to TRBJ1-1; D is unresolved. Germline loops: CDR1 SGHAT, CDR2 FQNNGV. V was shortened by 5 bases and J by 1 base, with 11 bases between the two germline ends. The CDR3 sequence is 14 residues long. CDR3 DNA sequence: TGTGCCAGCAGCCTCGGACGGGAGAACACTGAAGCTTTCTTT. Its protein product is CASSLGRENTEAFF.

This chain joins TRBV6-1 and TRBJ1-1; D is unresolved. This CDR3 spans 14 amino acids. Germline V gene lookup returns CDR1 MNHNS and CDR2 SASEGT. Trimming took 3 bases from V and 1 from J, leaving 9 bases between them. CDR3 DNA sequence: TGTGCCAGCAGTGAGGTCTCAGGGAACACTGAAGCTTTCTTT. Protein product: CASSEVSGNTEAFF.

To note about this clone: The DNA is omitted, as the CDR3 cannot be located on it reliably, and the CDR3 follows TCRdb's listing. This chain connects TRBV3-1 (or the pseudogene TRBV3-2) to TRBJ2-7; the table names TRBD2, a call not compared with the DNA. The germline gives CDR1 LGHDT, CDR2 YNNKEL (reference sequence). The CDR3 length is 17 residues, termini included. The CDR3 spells CASTVTSAAGVSYEQYF.

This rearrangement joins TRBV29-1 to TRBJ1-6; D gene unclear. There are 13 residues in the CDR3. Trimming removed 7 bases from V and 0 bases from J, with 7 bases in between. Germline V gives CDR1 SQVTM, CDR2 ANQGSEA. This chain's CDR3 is CSASSSYNSPLHF. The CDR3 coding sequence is TGCAGCGCATCGAGCTCCTATAATTCACCCCTCCACTTT. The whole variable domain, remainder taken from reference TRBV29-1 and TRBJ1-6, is SAVISQKPSRDICQRGTSLTIQCQVDSQVTMMFWYRQQPGQSLTLIATANQGSEATYESGFVIDKFPISRPNLTFSTLTVSNMSPEDSSIYLCSASSSYNSPLHFGNGTRLTVT.